These 10 T cell receptor beta chains came from one sample sequenced in a study of T cell responses to AZD1222 COVID-19 vaccine. Measured with immunoSEQ multiplex PCR; TCRdb has only the in-frame clones, and not every one. Of about 120,000 clones in the sample, around nine tenths were seen once. The input for sequencing was peripheral blood, taken on day 0 of AZD1222 vaccination. The origin of the receptors is an adult in good health.

Concerning this clone itself: The same CDR3 arises from other DNA sequences in this sample as well. This chain connects TRBV5-4 to TRBJ1-6; no clear D gene. V lost 1 base and J lost 7, with 3 bases in between. CDR1 SGHNT and CDR2 YYREEE come from the germline V gene (reference sequence). The CDR3 is 12 residues long. DNA of the CDR3: TGTGCCAGCAGCTTGCCCAATTCACCCCTCCACTTT. Amino acid sequence: CASSLPNSPLHF.

The chain joins TRBV27 to TRBJ2-1; D is perhaps TRBD1 (6 bases). CDR1 is MNHEY and CDR2 is SMNVEV in the germline V gene (reference sequence). This CDR3 region has 14 residues. V lost 6 bases and J lost 2, with 11 bases in between. The CDR3 coding sequence is TGTGCCAGCAGCATCGAGGGGGCCTACAATGAGCAGTTCTTC. It encodes CASSIEGAYNEQFF.

The chain links TRBV3-1 (or the pseudogene TRBV3-2) to TRBJ1-5; the D gene is possibly TRBD1 (5 bases). V gave up 1 base and J gave up 7 bases, with 11 bases separating them. CDR1 is LGHDT and CDR2 is YNNKEL in the germline V gene (reference sequence). The length of the CDR3 is 14 residues. The CDR3 DNA is TGTGCCAGCAGCCAAGGGGGCCGGCGGCAGCCCCAGCATTTT. Translating gives CASSQGGRRQPQHF.

This rearrangement joins TRBV5-1 to TRBJ1-1; D call uncertain. From germline, CDR1 is SGHRS and CDR2 YFSETQ. The V and J ends lost 0 bases and 6 bases respectively, with 12 bases between them. This CDR3 comprises 14 residues. The DNA for the CDR3 is TGCGCCAGCAGCTTGGCCTTTCGAGACGCTGAAGCTTTCTTT. Amino acid sequence: CASSLAFRDAEAFF.

This rearrangement joins TRBV7-6 to TRBJ2-2; 15 bases are a match to TRBD2. Germline assignment: CDR1 SGHVS and CDR2 FNYEAQ. The length of the CDR3 is 17 residues. After removal of 5 bases from V and 5 bases from J, the junction contained 6 bases not matched to a gene. CDR3 in amino acids: CASSPGLAGGKTGELFF. CDR3 DNA: TGTGCCAGCAGCCCCGGACTAGCGGGAGGGAAAACCGGGGAGCTGTTTTTT. The variable domain in full, with the rest retrieved from reference TRBV7-6 and TRBJ2-2, is GAGVSQSPRYKVTKRGQDVALRCDPISGHVSLYWYRQALGQGPEFLTYFNYEAQQDKSGLPNDRFSAERPEGSISTLTIQRTEQRDSAMYRCASSPGLAGGKTGELFFGEGSRLTVL.

V and J are TRBV19 and TRBJ1-2; tentatively, D is TRBD1 (6 bases). CDR1 and CDR2 (germline): LNHDA, SQIVND (reference sequence). This CDR3 has 14 amino acids. The V end was cut by 5 bases, the J end by 4 bases, with 14 bases between. Here the CDR3 reads CASSARGRSYGYTF. CDR3 sequence (DNA): TGTGCCAGTAGTGCCCGGGGGCGCAGCTATGGCTACACCTTC.

The J gene is TRBJ2-1, the V gene TRBV28; the match to TRBD2 covers 8 bases. Per germline, CDR1 MDHEN and CDR2 SYDVKM. CDR3 length equals 17 residues. The V and J ends lost 7 bases and 4 bases, in that order; junction bases with no gene match: 15. The chain's CDR3 is CASTLSRGGRFYNEQFF. Written as DNA, the CDR3 is TGTGCCAGCACCCTCTCCCGTGGCGGGAGGTTTTACAATGAGCAGTTCTTC.

A few counts support this clone. The sample contains more than one DNA sequence encoding this CDR3. The chain employs TRBV6-1 and TRBJ1-5, with D possibly matching TRBD1 (5 bases). Trimming cost V 1 base and J 5 bases, with 9 bases left between them. The CDR3 loop spans 14 amino acids. CDR1 and CDR2 from the germline V gene are MNHNS and SASEGT. The CDR3 sequence: CASSEGGNDQPQHF. For the CDR3, the DNA is TGTGCCAGCAGTGAAGGGGGCAACGATCAGCCCCAGCATTTT.

The CDR3 here is CASSPRDRGQFF. The CDR3 DNA reads as TGTGCCAGCAGCCCCCGGGACCGAGGGCAGTTCTTC. This rearrangement joins TRBV7-8 to TRBJ2-1; D is possibly TRBD1 or TRBD2 (5 bases each). This CDR3 spans 12 amino acids. Trimming shortened V by 5 bases and J by 12 bases, and 14 bases separated the two germline ends. Germline CDR1 and CDR2: SGHVS and FQNEAQ.

This clone was detected only once. The chain has TRBV30 and TRBJ1-4; D gene ambiguous. This CDR3 spans 16 amino acids. V gave up 3 bases and J gave up 0 bases, with 14 bases separating them. Germline-derived CDR1 and CDR2 are GTSNPN and SVGIG (reference sequence). CDR3 amino acids: CAWSDSRSTTNEKLFF. The CDR3 DNA follows: TGTGCCTGGAGCGACTCGCGGAGTACAACTAATGAAAAACTGTTTTTT.